A selection of T cell receptor beta chains follows, all from one sample in a study of T cells expressing NK-cell markers. Each CDR3 protein gets one entry in TCRdb, which reprocessed the 5' RACE reads and gives no DNA. The repertoire table contains about 460,000 distinct CDR3 sequences. Sequencing was performed on blood T cells: a sorted CD56 or NKG2C T cell subset, CD4+ or CD8+ T cells, or bulk PBMC T cells (not recorded which). These receptors all come from a woman between 45 and 60 years old in good health. CDR3s include the opening cysteine and the closing phenylalanine or tryptophan.

>TRBV3-1|TRBJ1-5
CASSQGWPSKQPQHF
>TRBV5-1|TRBJ2-7
CASSLLLGEQYF
>TRBV5-1|TRBJ2-1
CASSPGLAGGVEQFF
>TRBV20-1|TRBJ2-1
CSAPKPTSGRDEQFF
>TRBV18|TRBJ1-1
CASSPPAAKNTEAFF
>TRBV5-1|TRBJ2-2
CASTGTGMTGELFF
>TRBV7-2|TRBJ1-1
CASSAELNTEAFF
>TRBV5-1|TRBJ2-7
CASSLEDREARRQYF
>TRBV3-1|TRBJ1-1
CASSQGGWRTEAFF
>TRBV5-6|TRBJ2-7
CASSLGPLKGEQYF